A selection of T cell receptor beta chains follows, all from one sample in a study of spatial heterogeneity in lung cancer. Using its own MiXCR run on the 5' RACE reads, TCRdb lists one record per CDR3 protein. The sample has approximately 47,000 distinct CDR3 sequences, roughly 7.6% seen once. The material sequenced was PBMCs, taken at surgery. The receptor source for this set is a female donor with early-stage non-small cell lung cancer. Each CDR3 is given with its conserved first and last residue. A D gene is named only where the DNA matches it firmly. Expanded clones are given a class, and other clones once, few, many or no size at all.

j_call clone_size v_call d_call cdr3_length cdr3_aa cdr3_nt
TRBJ2-3 . TRBV6-5 TRBD2 18 CASRRGASGGSPSRTQYF TGTGCCAGCAGACGCGGGGCTAGCGGGGGGTCCCCAAGTCGAACGCAGTATTTT
TRBJ2-1 few TRBV11-2 TRBD2 14 CASSLAGVRDEQFF TGTGCCAGCAGCTTGGCGGGGGTTAGGGATGAGCAGTTCTTC
TRBJ1-6 . TRBV6-2/TRBV6-3 TRBD1 14 CASSRDRGNSPLHF TGTGCCAGCAGTCGGGACAGGGGGAATTCACCCCTCCACTTT
TRBJ1-3 . TRBV3-1 . 12 CASSWGLNTIYF TGTGCCAGCAGCTGGGGACTAAACACCATATATTTT
TRBJ2-5 . TRBV12-3/TRBV12-4 TRBD2 16 CASSPSQIAGEETQYF TGTGCCAGCAGCCCGTCTCAGATAGCGGGGGAAGAGACCCAGTACTTC
TRBJ2-7 many TRBV14 . 15 CASSHRGTIDYEQYF TGTGCCAGCAGCCACAGGGGCACAATCGATTACGAGCAGTACTTC
TRBJ1-5 . TRBV7-2 . 14 CASSLAGANQPQHF TGTGCCAGCAGCTTAGCGGGAGCGAATCAGCCCCAGCATTTT
TRBJ2-3 few TRBV4-2 . 16 CASSQGGGLNTDTQYF TGTGCCAGCAGCCAAGGGGGGGGGCTCAACACAGATACGCAGTATTTT
TRBJ2-3 . TRBV12-3/TRBV12-4 TRBD2 16 CASSFGGGRGTDTQYF TGTGCCAGCAGTTTCGGCGGGGGACGCGGCACAGATACGCAGTATTTT
TRBJ1-5 many TRBV30 . 16 CAWILRGRDSNQPQHF TGTGCCTGGATTCTTAGGGGGAGGGATAGCAATCAGCCCCAGCATTTT
TRBJ2-3 few TRBV5-1 . 13 CASSLGGADTQYF TGCGCCAGCAGCTTGGGGGGGGCGGATACGCAGTATTTT
TRBJ2-1 few TRBV24-1 TRBD1 16 CATSDGTGGLLNEQFF TGTGCCACCAGTGATGGGACAGGGGGTTTGCTAAATGAGCAGTTCTTC
TRBJ2-1 . TRBV6-2/TRBV6-3 . 13 CASSTPGDYEQFF TGTGCCAGCAGTACCCCTGGCGACTATGAGCAGTTCTTC
TRBJ1-6 many TRBV12-3/TRBV12-4 . 12 CASSDRYSPLHF TGTGCCAGCAGCGACAGGTATTCACCCCTCCACTTT
TRBJ1-3 . TRBV5-1 . 17 CASSLRPQGNSGNTIYF TGCGCCAGCAGCTTGAGACCTCAGGGGAACTCTGGAAACACCATATATTTT
TRBJ1-6 few TRBV9 . 15 CASSVAGRGNSPLHF TGTGCCAGCAGCGTAGCGGGACGGGGAAATTCACCCCTCCACTTT
TRBJ1-1 . TRBV18 TRBD1 14 CASSRQGPNTEAFF TGTGCCAGCTCACGACAGGGCCCGAACACTGAAGCTTTCTTT
TRBJ2-3 many TRBV11-3 TRBD1 15 CASSYRTGLSDTQYF TGTGCCAGCAGCTACAGGACAGGGCTGTCTGATACGCAGTATTTT
TRBJ2-5 few TRBV12-3/TRBV12-4 TRBD1 15 CASSLGTGSGETQYF TGTGCCAGCAGTTTAGGGACAGGGAGTGGAGAGACCCAGTACTTC
TRBJ2-3 . TRBV11-2 TRBD2 15 CASSLGESGGDTQYF TGTGCCAGCAGCTTAGGGGAGAGCGGGGGCGATACGCAGTATTTT
TRBJ1-1 many TRBV12-3/TRBV12-4 . 13 CASSPGMGTEAFF TGTGCCAGCAGTCCAGGGATGGGCACTGAAGCTTTCTTT
TRBJ1-3 few TRBV7-2 . 15 CASSSSRDSGNTIYF TGTGCCAGCAGCTCGTCTCGGGACTCTGGAAACACCATATATTTT
TRBJ1-1 many TRBV30 . 17 CAWSVRYLGEKNTEAFF TGTGCCTGGAGTGTACGATATTTAGGGGAGAAGAACACTGAAGCTTTCTTT